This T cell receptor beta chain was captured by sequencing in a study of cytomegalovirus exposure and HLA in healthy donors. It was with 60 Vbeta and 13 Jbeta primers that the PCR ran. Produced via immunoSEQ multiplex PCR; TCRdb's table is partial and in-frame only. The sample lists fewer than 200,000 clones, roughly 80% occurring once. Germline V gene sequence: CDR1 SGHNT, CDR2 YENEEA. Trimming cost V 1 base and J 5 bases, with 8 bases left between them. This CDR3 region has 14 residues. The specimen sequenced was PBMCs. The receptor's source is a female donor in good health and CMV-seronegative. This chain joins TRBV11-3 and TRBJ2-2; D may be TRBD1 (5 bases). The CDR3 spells CASSLARATGELFF. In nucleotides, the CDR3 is TGTGCCAGCAGCTTAGCCAGGGCGACCGGGGAGCTGTTTTTT.